This T cell receptor (beta chain) comes out of a study of blood T cells in healthy people across ages. A note on this clonotype: What it binds is unknown.

The CDR3 covers 14 residues. Trimming removed 6 bases at V and 8 bases at J, with 17 bases between. The germline V gene has CDR1 MNHEY and CDR2 SMNVEV (reference sequence). Next came a second PCR, run for about 7 to 12 cycles, which used a sample-barcoded 5' primer along with a J-beta primer mix. TCRdb processed the 5' RACE reads anew with MiXCR; each CDR3 protein has one entry. Of about 760,000 distinct CDR3 sequences listed, about 25% were seen once; the top ten hold more than 8%. Overall study findings and caveats: A greater number of naive CD4+ cells and higher diversity distinguished long-lived donors from aged donors.

These same records also appear under a second study, on T cells of mothers and their children. As reported in that work: Over five children, together with their three healthy Caucasian mothers, made up the donors.

This clonotype was sampled from a boy aged 5 to 17 in good health. The V gene is TRBV27, the J gene TRBJ2-1; possibly TRBD1 for D (6 bases). Sequenced material: blood. As DNA, the CDR3 is TGTGCCAGCAGCATTTTCCGACAGGCTGATGAGCAGTTCTTC. This encodes CASSIFRQADEQFF.